The 2 T cell receptor beta chains reported below all come from one sample, sequenced in a study of shared clonotypes between healthy human individuals. TCRdb's table, derived via immunoSEQ multiplex PCR, lists solely in-frame clones and lacks some. The table records 1.5 million to 2.5 million clones, about 95% of them present only once. It was CD45RO-negative cells, positively selected for CCR7, that made up naive CD8 cells, with terminally differentiated effector memory CD45RA+ cells excluded. Sequenced sample: naive CD8+ T cells sorted from blood. The receptors stem from a man younger than 35 in good health.

This clone appeared a few times. The rearrangement joins TRBV13 to TRBJ1-1; 9 bases are a match to TRBD1. CDR3 length: 14 amino acids. The germline gives CDR1 PRHDT, CDR2 FYEKMQ (reference sequence). J was trimmed by 7 bases and V by 3 bases; bases with no gene match: 6. The CDR3 here is CASSFGETGGEAFF. The DNA of the CDR3 is TGTGCCAGCAGCTTTGGCGAGACAGGGGGTGAAGCTTTCTTT.

This chain uses TRBV29-1 with TRBJ2-3; 12 nucleotides line up with TRBD2. Looked up from germline, CDR1 is SQVTM and CDR2 is ANQGSEA. The CDR3 is 17 residues long. With V trimmed by 3 bases and J by 1 base, 8 bases remained unmatched. CDR3 sequence reads: CSVDLTSGRLGTDTQYF. CDR3 coding DNA: TGCAGCGTTGACCTAACTAGCGGGAGGTTGGGCACAGATACGCAGTATTTT.